The 11 T cell receptor beta chains below were found in one sample sequenced in a study of cytomegalovirus exposure and HLA in healthy donors. PCR amplification relied on 60 Vbeta primers (plus 13 Jbeta primers). Assay used: immunoSEQ multiplex PCR; TCRdb lists only in-frame clones, some missing. Here the sample table reports roughly 110,000 clones. The sequencing sample was made of PBMCs. All receptors come from a young man in good health and CMV-seronegative.

This rearrangement joins TRBV13 to TRBJ2-1, with TRBD2 matching 11 bases. J was trimmed by 11 bases and V by 2 bases; bases with no gene match: 2. This CDR3 spans 13 amino acids. Germline CDR1 is PRHDT and CDR2 is FYEKMQ (reference sequence). The DNA for the CDR3 is TGTGCCAGCAGCTTACGACTAGCGGGGAAGCAGTTCTTC. This translates into CASSLRLAGKQFF.

The CDR3 bases are TGTGCCAGCAGCGGGGACACCAGAAGCACAGATACGCAGTATTTT. This gives the protein CASSGDTRSTDTQYF. The chain employs TRBV5-8 and TRBJ2-3, with TRBD1 as a possible D gene (6 bases). Trimming stripped 4 bases from V and 0 bases from J, with 12 bases between. Germline-derived CDR1 and CDR2 are SGHTS and YDEGEE. There are 15 residues in the CDR3.

The chain carries TRBV30 and TRBJ1-3, with D possibly being TRBD1 (5 bases). Trimming shortened V by 0 bases and J by 4 bases, and 7 bases separated the two germline ends. The CDR3 sequence is 13 residues long. Germline V CDR1 and CDR2: GTSNPN, SVGIG (reference sequence). The CDR3, as DNA: TGTGCCTGGAGTGTTAAGGGGGGAAACACCATATATTTT. It yields the protein CAWSVKGGNTIYF.

The J gene is TRBJ2-5, the V gene TRBV4-2, with TRBD2 matching 8 bases. CDR1 and CDR2 from the germline V gene are LGHNA and YNFKEQ. The CDR3 is made up of 16 amino acids. With V trimmed by 4 bases and J by 2 bases, 9 bases remained unmatched. The CDR3 spells CASSLSSGLRQETQYF. The CDR3 DNA reads TGTGCCAGCAGCCTATCTAGCGGGTTGCGTCAAGAGACCCAGTACTTC.

The rearrangement joins TRBV2 to TRBJ2-3, with D perhaps TRBD2 (5 bases). Germline CDR1 and CDR2: SNHLY and FYNNEI. V lost 5 bases and J 0 bases, leaving 9 bases between the germline ends. This CDR3 comprises 14 residues. The CDR3 coding sequence is TGTGCCAGCAGTCGCGGCGGGAGCACAGATACGCAGTATTTT. Protein: CASSRGGSTDTQYF.

The V and J genes are TRBV27 and TRBJ2-7, with TRBD1 identical over 9 bases. The germline CDR1 and CDR2 sequences are MNHEY and SMNVEV (reference sequence). The CDR3 has 17 residues. After removal of 3 bases from V and 0 bases from J, the junction contained 9 bases not matched to a gene. The CDR3 spells CASSFSGTGFSSYEQYF. The CDR3 DNA reads as TGTGCCAGCAGTTTCTCCGGGACAGGGTTTAGCTCCTACGAGCAGTACTTC.

The chain joins TRBV18 to TRBJ1-1; no definite D call. The CDR3 has 14 amino acids. Deletions cut 1 base from V and 2 bases from J, with 8 bases between. Germline V CDR1 and CDR2: KGHSH, LQKENI. CDR3 coding DNA: TGTGCCAGCTCACCACGGAGAGACAACACTGAAGCTTTCTTT. Its translation is CASSPRRDNTEAFF.

The V and J genes are TRBV15 and TRBJ2-1; 9 bases line up with TRBD2. Germline loops: CDR1 LNHNV, CDR2 YYDKDF (reference sequence). V was clipped by 5 bases and J by 7 bases; unmatched bases: 12. The CDR3 has 16 residues. Written as DNA, the CDR3 is TGTGCCACCAGCGCCCGGATGAGCGGGGGGTTGAATGAGCAGTTCTTC. Protein: CATSARMSGGLNEQFF.

The gene calls are TRBV11-1 and TRBJ1-6; 9 bases line up with TRBD1. The CDR3 extends over 15 amino acids. Germline lookup yields CDR1 SGHAT and CDR2 FQDESV (reference sequence). Unmatched junction bases numbered 4, after V lost 5 bases and J lost 5 bases. This CDR3 reads CASSLDRGDNSPLHF. The CDR3 coding sequence is TGTGCCAGCAGCCTGGACAGGGGTGATAATTCACCCCTCCACTTT.

CDR3 sequence reads: CASSLVLENEQFF. The CDR3 DNA sequence: TGTGCCAGCAGCTTAGTACTAGAGAATGAGCAGTTCTTC. The J gene is TRBJ2-1, the V gene TRBV7-8; possibly TRBD2 for D (5 bases). The CDR3 is 13 amino acids. The V end lost 1 base, the J end lost 7 bases, and 8 bases lay between the germline ends. Germline V gene lookup returns CDR1 SGHVS and CDR2 FQNEAQ.

The genes are TRBV13 and TRBJ2-7; 7 nucleotides align to TRBD2. This CDR3 contains 15 residues. The V and J ends lost 5 bases and 5 bases, in that order; junction bases with no gene match: 12. Looked up from germline, CDR1 is PRHDT and CDR2 is FYEKMQ (reference sequence). This chain's CDR3 is CASSPGPAGTHEQYF. CDR3 nucleotides: TGTGCCAGCAGCCCCGGGCCAGCGGGGACCCACGAGCAGTACTTC.